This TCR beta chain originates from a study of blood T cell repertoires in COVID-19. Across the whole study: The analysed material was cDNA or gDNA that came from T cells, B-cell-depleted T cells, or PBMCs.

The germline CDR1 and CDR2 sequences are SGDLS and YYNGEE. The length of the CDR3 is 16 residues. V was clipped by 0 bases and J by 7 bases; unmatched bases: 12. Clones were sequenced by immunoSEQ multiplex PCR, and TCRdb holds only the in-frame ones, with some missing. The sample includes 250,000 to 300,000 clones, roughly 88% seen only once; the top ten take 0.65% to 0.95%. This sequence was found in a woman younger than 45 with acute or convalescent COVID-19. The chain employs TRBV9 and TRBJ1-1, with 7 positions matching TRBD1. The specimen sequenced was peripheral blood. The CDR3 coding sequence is TGTGCCAGCAGCGTAGCCCCAGGGACAGCCAGGTTTGAAGCTTTCTTT. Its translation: CASSVAPGTARFEAFF.